The clone carrying this T cell receptor (beta chain) came up many times. The CDR3 totals 13 residues. Germline V gene sequence: CDR1 SGHNT, CDR2 YENEEA. Trimming left V 4 bases short and J 7 bases short, with 11 bases between. MiXCR, applied by TCRdb to the RACE reads, yields one record per CDR3 protein. Of 300,000 to 450,000 distinct CDR3 sequences listed, 4.8% are singletons. The data derive from a study of human T cells and chemical hapten exposure. Overall study context: Alopecia areata, totalis or universalis affected patients who were mostly female.

Indicated time point: patch test 1, 2 weeks after DPC sensitization. Sample treatment: therapeutic diphenylcyclopropenone sensitization with weekly scalp DPC. This chain joins TRBV11-3 and TRBJ2-1; the D gene is possibly TRBD2 (5 bases). The receptor was derived from a woman aged 45-59 years with alopecia areata. Some clones in this sample may be carry-over from other donors' samples. Sequences were derived from whole blood, sampled in connection with sensitization to the hapten diphenylcyclopropenone (DPC). The CDR3 spells CASSSDWGNEQFF. The CDR3 bases are TGTGCCAGCAGCTCGGACTGGGGAAATGAGCAGTTCTTC. Filled out from reference TRBV11-3 and TRBJ2-1, the complete variable domain reads EAGVVQSPRYKIIEKKQPVAFWCNPISGHNTLYWYLQNLGQGPELLIRYENEEAVDDSQLPKDRFSAERLKGVDSTLKIQPAELGDSAVYLCASSSDWGNEQFFGPGTRLTVL.